The present entry profiles one T cell receptor beta chain with its context. This specimen comes from a study of T cell responses to AZD1222 COVID-19 vaccine. Sequenced by immunoSEQ multiplex PCR; TCRdb stores in-frame clones only, minus some. The table includes roughly 150,000 clones, around 93% detected once. Germline V lookup: CDR1 MDHEN, CDR2 SYDVKM. The CDR3 runs 13 residues. V was pared by 6 bases and J by 5 bases, with 1 base of the junction left unmatched. The rearrangement links TRBV28 to TRBJ1-4; TRBD1 matches 9 bases. The sample in question was peripheral blood, obtained on day 0 of AZD1222 vaccination. This receptor was obtained from an adult in good health. CDR3 protein: CASRGQGNEKLFF. The DNA for the CDR3 is TGTGCCAGCAGGGGACAGGGCAATGAAAAACTGTTTTTT. Drawing the rest from reference TRBV28 and TRBJ1-4, the complete variable domain is DVKVTQSSRYLVKRTGEKVFLECVQDMDHENMFWYRQDPGLGLRLIYFSYDVKMKEKGDIPEGYSVSREKKERFSLILESASTNQTSMYLCASRGQGNEKLFFGSGTQLSVL.